Listed below are T cell receptor beta chains from one sample, sequenced in a study of blood T cell repertoires in COVID-19. The repertoire was sequenced with immunoSEQ multiplex PCR; TCRdb's copy has only in-frame clones and lacks some. The table shows 130,000 or so clones, with roughly 80% occurring only once. The sequenced sample was peripheral blood. These receptors all come from a woman aged 55-70 years with acute or convalescent COVID-19. Each CDR3 is given with its conserved first and last residue. Each record gives: clone size, J gene, D gene, V gene, CDR3 protein, CDR3 DNA. The D gene is left open where the match is weak. Size tells how often a clone was seen (once, few, many) or the class of an expanded clone, and some rows leave it out.

>once|TRBJ2-1|NA|TRBV4-1
CASSPNGRDSYIF
TGCGCCAGCAGCCCGAATGGTCGGGACTCCTACATCTTC
>NA|TRBJ1-1|TRBD1|TRBV5-1
CASSVGRTGDYEAFF
TGCGCCAGCAGCGTTGGCCGGACAGGGGACTACGAAGCTTTCTTT
>NA|TRBJ2-1|TRBD2|TRBV14
CASSRFLAEYNEQFF
TGTGCCAGCAGCCGATTTCTAGCGGAGTACAATGAGCAGTTCTTC
>NA|TRBJ1-5|NA|TRBV3-1/TRBV3-2
CASSQSRAQPQHF
TGTGCCAGCAGCCAAAGCAGGGCTCAGCCCCAGCATTTT
>NA|TRBJ1-2|NA|TRBV14
CASSQVSGGVSGYTF
TGTGCCAGCAGCCAAGTCTCTGGGGGGGTATCTGGCTACACCTTC
>NA|TRBJ2-3|TRBD1|TRBV6-5
CASSPGQVVDTQYF
TGTGCCAGCAGCCCGGGACAGGTTGTAGATACGCAGTATTTT
>few|TRBJ2-7|NA|TRBV11-2
CASSPANRGLSEQYF
TGTGCCAGCAGCCCGGCAAACAGGGGACTTAGCGAGCAGTACTTC
>NA|TRBJ1-1|NA|TRBV5-1
CASSEGAMNTEAFF
TGCGCCAGCAGCGAAGGGGCCATGAACACTGAAGCTTTCTTT
>NA|TRBJ1-1|NA|TRBV5-5
CASRDLRVATEAFF
TGTGCCAGCAGGGACCTCAGGGTTGCCACTGAAGCTTTCTTT
>NA|TRBJ1-1|NA|TRBV5-1
CASSSQTVNTEAFF
TGCGCCAGCAGCTCGCAGACAGTGAACACTGAAGCTTTCTTT
>NA|TRBJ2-2|TRBD1|TRBV10-1
CASASGTDTGELFF
TGCGCCAGCGCGTCCGGGACAGACACCGGGGAGCTGTTTTTT
>NA|TRBJ2-7|NA|TRBV5-1
CASSLSSYEQYF
TGCGCCAGCAGCCTGAGCTCCTACGAGCAGTACTTC
>once|TRBJ1-5|NA|TRBV2
CASSWGVGNQPQHF
TGTGCCAGCAGCTGGGGGGTAGGCAATCAGCCCCAGCATTTT
>NA|TRBJ1-6|TRBD1|TRBV27
CASSLGTGNQALHF
TGTGCCAGCAGTTTAGGGACAGGGAACCAAGCCCTCCACTTT
>NA|TRBJ1-1|NA|TRBV6-6
CASRPPSGFKEAFF
TGTGCCAGCAGACCCCCCTCGGGATTTAAGGAAGCTTTCTTT
>NA|TRBJ1-4|NA|TRBV21-1
CASSKVVSDSNEKLFF
TGTGCCAGCAGCAAAGTTGTCTCGGACAGTAATGAAAAACTGTTTTTT
>NA|TRBJ1-4|NA|TRBV2
CASSDTGTSKEKLFF
TGTGCCAGCAGTGACACCGGGACATCAAAGGAAAAACTGTTTTTT
>NA|TRBJ1-4|NA|TRBV9
CASSPRAEEKLFF
TGTGCCAGCAGCCCCAGGGCCGAAGAAAAACTGTTTTTT
>NA|TRBJ1-1|NA|TRBV27
CASSSRAGRTEAFF
TGTGCCAGCAGCTCCCGGGCCGGGAGGACTGAAGCTTTCTTT
>once|TRBJ1-2|NA|TRBV6-1
CASSEVGRQVGYTF
TGTGCCAGCAGTGAAGTGGGTCGACAGGTTGGCTACACCTTC
>NA|TRBJ2-1|TRBD2|TRBV20-1
CSASNEWGGKNEQFF
TGCAGTGCTAGTAATGAGTGGGGGGGAAAGAATGAGCAGTTCTTC
>once|TRBJ1-3|NA|TRBV4-1
CASSQLAGNTIYF
TGCGCCAGCAGCCAGCTAGCCGGAAACACCATATATTTT
>few|TRBJ1-1|NA|TRBV7-2
CASSPEAGRTEAFF
TGTGCCAGCAGCCCGGAGGCAGGACGGACTGAAGCTTTCTTT
>NA|TRBJ2-7|NA|TRBV10-2
CASGGLLSYEQYF
TGCGCCAGTGGTGGACTGTTATCCTACGAGCAGTACTTC